What follows are 29 T cell receptor beta chains derived from one specimen sequenced in a study of blood T cell repertoires in COVID-19. Measured with immunoSEQ multiplex PCR; TCRdb has only the in-frame clones, and not every one. The sample holds around 260,000 clones, around 86% seen once. Sequencing input: peripheral blood. The receptors shown here come from a woman aged 55-69 years with COVID-19, enrolled during active disease.

The rearrangement joins TRBV18 to TRBJ1-1; the D gene is possibly TRBD1 (5 bases). Looked up from germline, CDR1 is KGHSH and CDR2 is LQKENI. The CDR3 sequence is 15 residues long. V lost 3 bases to trimming and J lost 1 base, with 12 bases between them. The CDR3 DNA reads TGTGCCAGCTCACCGGGGAGGGGCCCGAACACTGAAGCTTTCTTT. It specifies CASSPGRGPNTEAFF.

V and J are TRBV5-4 and TRBJ2-1; 9 nucleotides match TRBD2. The ends lost 4 bases at V and 3 bases at J; junction bases unmatched: 11. This CDR3 spans 17 amino acids. Germline CDR1 reads SGHNT; CDR2 reads YYREEE (reference sequence). The chain's CDR3 is CASSPVGAGGSYNEQFF. Written as DNA, the CDR3 is TGTGCCAGCAGCCCGGTGGGGGCGGGAGGGAGCTACAATGAGCAGTTCTTC. Variable domain in full (rest from reference TRBV5-4 and TRBJ2-1): ETGVTQSPTHLIKTRGQQVTLRCSSQSGHNTVSWYQQALGQGPQFIFQYYREEENGRGNFPPRFSGLQFPNYSSELNVNALELDDSALYLCASSPVGAGGSYNEQFFGPGTRLTVL.

This sequence joins TRBV30 and TRBJ1-2; 8 bases agree with TRBD1. This CDR3 region has 17 residues. V was pared by 3 bases and J by 3 bases, with 15 bases of the junction left unmatched. Germline-derived CDR1 and CDR2 are GTSNPN and SVGIG (reference sequence). The CDR3 region has the DNA TGTGCCTGGAGCCCACGGGGAAGACAGGGGAAGCACTATGGCTACACCTTC. As protein: CAWSPRGRQGKHYGYTF.

This clone was counted a single time. This chain uses TRBV19 with TRBJ1-5; the D is unclear. The V gene's germline CDR1 is LNHDA and CDR2 SQIVND (reference sequence). The V and J ends lost 4 bases and 0 bases respectively, with 25 bases between them. This CDR3 has 20 residues. The CDR3 coding sequence is TGTGCCAGTAGTACCCCCGGAACGAGAGTTACTAAGTATAGCAATCAGCCCCAGCATTTT. This codes for CASSTPGTRVTKYSNQPQHF.

This clone was counted once. This chain connects TRBV28 to TRBJ2-7; 7 bases map to TRBD1. The ends lost 5 bases at V and 7 bases at J; junction bases unmatched: 14. The CDR3 consists of 15 residues. Germline V CDR1 and CDR2: MDHEN, SYDVKM. The CDR3 region is CASSPDRAGLGEQYF. CDR3 nucleotides: TGTGCCAGCAGTCCAGACAGGGCAGGTCTGGGGGAGCAGTACTTC. The full variable domain, its missing parts supplied by reference TRBV28 and TRBJ2-7, is DVKVTQSSRYLVKRTGEKVFLECVQDMDHENMFWYRQDPGLGLRLIYFSYDVKMKEKGDIPEGYSVSREKKERFSLILESASTNQTSMYLCASSPDRAGLGEQYFGPGTRLTVT.

The chain is built from TRBV2 and TRBJ1-4; 11 bases agree with TRBD1. The CDR3 length is 15 residues. Germline loops: CDR1 SNHLY, CDR2 FYNNEI. J gave up 4 bases and V 5 bases, and 3 bases lay outside the gene matches. CDR3 amino acids: CASSWTGGFNEKLFF. DNA for the CDR3: TGTGCCAGCAGTTGGACAGGGGGCTTTAATGAAAAACTGTTTTTT.

This clone was seen a single time. This chain joins TRBV18 and TRBJ1-1; 7 bases are shared with TRBD1. The V and J ends lost 8 bases and 0 bases, in that order; junction bases with no gene match: 6. Germline CDR1 reads KGHSH; CDR2 reads LQKENI. The CDR3 consists of 14 residues. CDR3 amino acids: CASAGQPMNTEAFF. The CDR3 DNA sequence: TGTGCCAGCGCGGGACAGCCTATGAACACTGAAGCTTTCTTT.

This chain uses TRBV15 with TRBJ1-4; no reliable D call. The CDR3 runs to 17 residues. Germline V lookup: CDR1 LNHNV, CDR2 YYDKDF (reference sequence). V lost 0 bases and J 3 bases, leaving 14 bases between the germline ends. The CDR3 spells CATSRDLTGLSNEKLFF. CDR3 DNA sequence: TGTGCCACCAGCAGAGACCTGACTGGACTCTCTAATGAAAAACTGTTTTTT.

V is TRBV4-3 and J is TRBJ1-5, with D unresolved. The V end was cut by 4 bases, the J end by 7 bases, with 5 bases between. The CDR3 consists of 11 residues. The germline gives CDR1 LGHNA, CDR2 YSLEER. The CDR3 reads CASSPPQPQHF. CDR3 bases: TGCGCCAGCAGCCCTCCCCAGCCCCAGCATTTT.

There are a few counts of this clone. The chain links TRBV30 to TRBJ2-7, with D perhaps matching TRBD1 (5 bases). The ends were cut back, 0 bases at V and 5 bases at J, with 11 bases in the middle. This CDR3 region has 13 residues. The V gene's germline CDR1 is GTSNPN and CDR2 SVGIG (reference sequence). The CDR3 DNA is TGTGCCTGGAGTGTAAAGGGGTACAACGAGCAGTACTTC. Encoded protein: CAWSVKGYNEQYF.

The chain carries TRBV29-1 and TRBJ2-6; 9 bases line up with TRBD1. This CDR3 is built from 15 residues. The junction had 0 bases not matched to a gene; V was cut back by 3 bases and J by 0 bases. CDR1 and CDR2 (germline): SQVTM, ANQGSEA. Here the CDR3 reads CSVETGGSGANVLTF. The CDR3 region has the DNA TGCAGCGTTGAGACAGGGGGCTCTGGGGCCAACGTCCTGACTTTC.

V and J are TRBV11-2 and TRBJ2-7, with a weak D call TRBD1 (5 bases). The length of the CDR3 is 13 residues. The ends were cut back, 5 bases at V and 2 bases at J, with 10 bases in the middle. Germline CDR1 reads SGHAT; CDR2 reads FQNNGV. CDR3 nucleotide sequence: TGTGCCAGCAGCAAAGGGGTAGCCTACGAGCAGTACTTC. It specifies CASSKGVAYEQYF.

This clone was seen once. The chain uses TRBV5-6 and TRBJ1-2; TRBD1 matches at 12 bases. V dropped 3 bases and J dropped 8; count of bases not matched to a gene: 11. In germline, CDR1 is SGHDT, CDR2 YYEEEE. This CDR3 region has 16 residues. The CDR3 protein is CASSSRDRGRSSGYTF. In DNA form, the CDR3 reads TGTGCCAGCAGCTCCCGGGACAGGGGGCGCTCTTCCGGCTACACCTTC.

The chain employs TRBV5-1 and TRBJ2-1; the D gene is possibly TRBD2 (5 bases). Germline CDR1 reads SGHRS; CDR2 reads YFSETQ. This CDR3 contains 14 residues. Trimming removed 4 bases from V and 8 bases from J, with 16 bases in between. CDR3 in amino acids: CASSVGHGSYEQFF. CDR3 nucleotide sequence: TGCGCCAGCAGCGTAGGCCATGGGAGTTATGAGCAGTTCTTC.

The chain has TRBV4-2 and TRBJ2-7; D remains ambiguous. This CDR3 comprises 14 residues. V was clipped by 1 base and J by 1 base, with 8 bases between them. Germline values: CDR1 LGHNA, CDR2 YNFKEQ. The CDR3 sequence is CASSQVVASYEQYF. CDR3 in DNA: TGTGCCAGCAGCCAAGTCGTAGCTTCCTACGAGCAGTACTTC.

The chain employs TRBV5-5 and TRBJ2-7; 8 nucleotides align to TRBD1. CDR1 SGHKS and CDR2 YYEKEE come from the germline V gene (reference sequence). The trim removed 0 bases at V and 2 bases at J, leaving 1 base unmatched. The length of the CDR3 is 14 residues. CDR3 region: CASSLGQGPYEQYF. The CDR3 DNA follows: TGTGCCAGCAGCTTGGGACAGGGGCCCTACGAGCAGTACTTC.

V usage is TRBV19 and J usage is TRBJ2-2; TRBD2 might be the D (6 bases). Germline CDR1 reads LNHDA; CDR2 reads SQIVND (reference sequence). This CDR3 contains 13 residues. Deletions cut 4 bases from V and 5 bases from J, with 8 bases between. CDR3 coding DNA: TGTGCCAGTAGTAGGGGGAGGACCGGGGAGCTGTTTTTT. Its translation is CASSRGRTGELFF. The variable domain in full, with the rest retrieved from reference TRBV19 and TRBJ2-2, is DGGITQSPKYLFRKEGQNVTLSCEQNLNHDAMYWYRQDPGQGLRLIYYSQIVNDFQKGDIAEGYSVSREKKESFPLTVTSAQKNPTAFYLCASSRGRTGELFFGEGSRLTVL.

The chain has TRBV15 and TRBJ1-3, with D uncertain. Germline V gene lookup returns CDR1 LNHNV and CDR2 YYDKDF (reference sequence). The CDR3 consists of 15 residues. V was trimmed by 0 bases and J by 1 base, leaving 7 bases between them. The CDR3 loop reads CATSRDLYSGNTIYF. The CDR3 DNA is TGTGCCACCAGCAGAGATCTATATTCTGGAAACACCATATATTTT.

V and J are TRBV6-2 or TRBV6-3 and TRBJ2-3, with D possibly TRBD2 on 5 matching bases. CDR3 length: 15 residues. Germline V gene lookup returns CDR1 MNHEY and CDR2 SVGEGT. V lost 3 bases to trimming and J lost 0 bases, with 10 bases between them. This CDR3 reads CASSYEGASTDTQYF. In nucleotides, the CDR3 is TGTGCCAGCAGTTATGAGGGAGCCAGCACAGATACGCAGTATTTT.

This chain joins TRBV28 and TRBJ1-1; D might be TRBD1 (5 bases). Per the germline V gene, CDR1 is MDHEN and CDR2 is SYDVKM. V lost 3 bases and J 0 bases, leaving 14 bases between the germline ends. This CDR3 is built from 16 residues. The CDR3 nucleotides are TGTGCCAGCAGTTTTAGTGGCAGGGCTTTGAACACTGAAGCTTTCTTT. It codes for CASSFSGRALNTEAFF.

The V gene is TRBV18, the J gene TRBJ2-3, with 11 positions matching TRBD2. V lost 5 bases, J lost 11 bases, and 12 bases stayed unmatched. Germline V gene lookup returns CDR1 KGHSH and CDR2 LQKENI. This CDR3 is built from 15 residues. The CDR3 loop reads CASSESLAGDREQYF. CDR3 DNA sequence: TGTGCCAGCTCAGAATCACTAGCGGGAGACCGGGAGCAGTATTTT.

The V and J genes are TRBV21-1 and TRBJ1-2; the D call of TRBD1 is as the table states it, not checked on the DNA. TRBV21-1 is a documented pseudogene. This CDR3 comprises 16 residues. CDR3 nucleotide sequence: TGTGCCAGCAGCAAATTGGGACAGGGGGCAAACTATGGCTACACCTTC. This codes for CASSKLGQGANYGYTF.

The V gene is TRBV14, the J gene TRBJ2-7; D is possibly TRBD1 (6 bases). The CDR3 extends over 15 amino acids. The V end lost 4 bases, the J end lost 3 bases, and 16 bases lay between the germline ends. The germline CDR1 and CDR2 sequences are SGHDN and FVKESK. The CDR3 protein is CASSLLGAPNYEQYF. CDR3 nucleotide sequence: TGTGCCAGCAGCCTCTTGGGGGCCCCAAACTACGAGCAGTACTTC.

The chain carries TRBV5-5 and TRBJ1-1; D ambiguous. Germline V lookup: CDR1 SGHKS, CDR2 YYEKEE (reference sequence). The CDR3 covers 12 residues. The ends were cut back, 2 bases at V and 5 bases at J, with 7 bases in the middle. The CDR3 region has the DNA TGTGCCAGCAGCTTTGAACGGACTGAAGCTTTCTTT. This codes for CASSFERTEAFF.

This clone was counted between two and nine times. V gene TRBV28 combines with J gene TRBJ1-2; TRBD1 might be the D (6 bases). There are 14 residues in the CDR3. The germline V gene encodes CDR1 MDHEN and CDR2 SYDVKM. The germline V and J ends were trimmed by 3 bases and 8 bases, with 16 bases remaining between them. The CDR3 sequence is CASSFGGSGVGYTF. DNA of the CDR3: TGTGCCAGCAGTTTTGGTGGGTCAGGGGTGGGCTACACCTTC.

This clone was recorded a few times. The chain recombines TRBV27 with TRBJ1-1, with D unclear. The CDR3 covers 8 residues. Germline assignment: CDR1 MNHEY and CDR2 SMNVEV (reference sequence). The ends were cut back, 8 bases at V and 10 bases at J, with 5 bases in the middle. CDR3 protein: CASSLAFF. Here the CDR3 DNA reads TGTGCCAGCTCGTTAGCTTTCTTT.

The chain joins TRBV5-6 to TRBJ2-5, with D unresolved. This CDR3 region has 11 residues. Trimming shortened V by 0 bases and J by 5 bases, and 2 bases separated the two germline ends. The germline CDR1 and CDR2 sequences are SGHDT and YYEEEE. This chain's CDR3 is CASSLAETQYF. The CDR3 DNA reads TGTGCCAGCAGCTTGGCTGAGACCCAGTACTTC.

The chain joins TRBV7-2 to TRBJ2-3; 12 positions match TRBD2. The germline CDR1 and CDR2 sequences are SGHTA and FQGNSA. V shed 4 bases, J shed 8 bases, and the junction held 4 bases outside the gene matches. The CDR3 runs to 14 residues. This CDR3 reads CASSSGLAGSTQYF. The CDR3 DNA reads as TGTGCCAGCAGCTCGGGACTAGCGGGCAGTACGCAGTATTTT.

DNA of the CDR3: TGTGCCAGCAGCGTAGCGTGGGCTAGCGGGCGTACAGATACGCAGTATTTT. The encoded protein is CASSVAWASGRTDTQYF. The chain uses TRBV9 and TRBJ2-3; 8 bases are a match to TRBD2. The J segment lost 3 bases and the V segment lost 0 bases, leaving 9 bases of the junction unmatched. The CDR3 contains 17 residues. Germline CDR1 and CDR2: SGDLS and YYNGEE.